Listed below are T cell receptor beta chains from one sample, sequenced in a study of blood T cell repertoires in COVID-19. Libraries were prepared by immunoSEQ multiplex PCR; TCRdb keeps only in-frame clonotypes and omits some of them. The table has approximately 210,000 clones, 65% to 90% seen once; the top ten hold approximately 9%. The source material was PBMCs or T cells enriched from blood (not recorded which). These receptors were taken from a woman aged 45-65 years with acute COVID-19. Each CDR3 is given with its conserved first and last residue. The D gene is left open where the match is weak. Size values are once, few and many counts, or a class for expanded clones, and some rows have none.

>.|TRBJ2-2|TRBV5-1|.
TGCGCCAGCAGCTTCGGGGACACCGGGGAGCTGTTTTTT
CASSFGDTGELFF
>TRBD2|TRBJ2-1|TRBV12-3/TRBV12-4|once
TGTGCCAGCAGGACTAGCGGGGGGGGTGAGCAGTTCTTC
CASRTSGGGEQFF
>TRBD1|TRBJ2-5|TRBV6-4|.
TGTGCCAGCAGTCGATCCGGACAGGGCGGGGAGACCCAGTACTTC
CASSRSGQGGETQYF
>TRBD1|TRBJ2-7|TRBV2|.
TGTGCCAGCGGACAGGGTATCACCTCCTACGAGCAGTACTTC
CASGQGITSYEQYF
>.|TRBJ1-1|TRBV6-5|.
TGTGCCAGCAGTCTTACAGGGTCCCTGAACACTGAAGCTTTCTTT
CASSLTGSLNTEAFF
>TRBD1|TRBJ1-1|TRBV10-3|.
TGTGCCATCTTATCAACAGGGGCATCCGAAGCTTTCTTT
CAILSTGASEAFF
>.|TRBJ2-1|TRBV27|many
TGTGCCAGCAGTTGGGCCTACCAAAGTGAGCAGTTCTTC
CASSWAYQSEQFF
>.|TRBJ2-3|TRBV7-9|.
TGTGCCAGCAGCTTAGTTATAGCGGAAGGCACAGATACGCAGTATTTT
CASSLVIAEGTDTQYF
>.|TRBJ2-3|TRBV6-1|.
TGTGCCAGCAGTGAATCCGGGACACCAGACACGCAGTATTTT
CASSESGTPDTQYF
>.|TRBJ1-1|TRBV7-9|.
TGTGCCAGCAGCTCCCAATCGATACAGGGAAAGTCGAACACTGAAGCTTTCTTT
CASSSQSIQGKSNTEAFF
>.|TRBJ2-7|TRBV6-2/TRBV6-3|few
TGTGCCAGCAGTTACTCGTTAGCCGAGCAGTACTTC
CASSYSLAEQYF
>TRBD2|TRBJ2-3|TRBV5-1|.
TGCGCCAGCAGCTTACGGGAACTAGCGGGGGGGCGAGCAGATACGCAGTATTTT
CASSLRELAGGRADTQYF
>TRBD1|TRBJ2-2|TRBV9|once
TGTGCCAGCACAGACAGGGGCGGGGAGCTGTTTTTT
CASTDRGGELFF